The 22 T cell receptor beta chains reported below all come from one sample, sequenced in a study of shared clonotypes between healthy human individuals. Terminally differentiated effector memory CD45RA+ cells were excluded from the naive CD8 cells, which were CD45RO-negative and positively selected for CCR7. Sequencing used immunoSEQ multiplex PCR; TCRdb keeps in-frame clones, though not all of them. The data contain around 1.9 million clones, about 93% of them seen just once; the ten biggest clones take up about 1.5%. The specimen was naive CD8+ T cells from PBMCs. The receptors here all came from a man younger than 35 in good health. Some clones in this sample may be carry-over from other donors' samples.

The gene calls are TRBV28 and TRBJ1-4; TRBD1 might be the D (6 bases). The CDR3 has 16 amino acids. Trimming took off 5 bases at V and 6 bases at J, with 19 bases between the two ends. The germline V gene has CDR1 MDHEN and CDR2 SYDVKM. Here the CDR3 DNA reads TGTGCCAGCAGTGTCAACAGGGAGGGGTTGGATGAAAAACTGTTTTTT. This translates into CASSVNREGLDEKLFF.

This chain links TRBV7-8 with TRBJ2-3, with D tentatively TRBD2 (5 bases). The CDR3 has 11 residues. V lost 4 bases and J 6 bases, leaving 5 bases between the germline ends. Germline V gives CDR1 SGHVS, CDR2 FQNEAQ. This chain's CDR3 is CASSSSDTQYF. The CDR3, as DNA: TGTGCCAGCAGCTCTAGCGATACGCAGTATTTT.

This chain links TRBV29-1 with TRBJ2-4; TRBD1 is a possible D gene (5 bases). The CDR3 contains 15 residues. Trimming cost V 6 bases and J 0 bases, with 15 bases left between them. The germline V gene has CDR1 SQVTM and CDR2 ANQGSEA. CDR3 nucleotide sequence: TGCAGCGTCCAGACAGTTCTTTCAGCCAAAAACATTCAGTACTTC. This encodes CSVQTVLSAKNIQYF.

The J gene is TRBJ2-7, the V gene TRBV30; no reliable D call. The CDR3 has 13 residues. With 2 bases removed from V and 5 bases from J, the gap between germline ends came to 13 bases. The germline gives CDR1 GTSNPN, CDR2 SVGIG (reference sequence). This CDR3 reads CAWSYGFGDEQYF. The CDR3, as DNA: TGTGCCTGGAGTTATGGTTTTGGGGACGAGCAGTACTTC.

This rearrangement joins TRBV28 to TRBJ1-4; 8 bases are a match to TRBD1. The ends lost 4 bases at V and 6 bases at J; junction bases unmatched: 13. This CDR3 spans 17 amino acids. The germline V gene encodes CDR1 MDHEN and CDR2 SYDVKM. The CDR3 sequence: CASSSPVQGAMDEKLFF. In DNA, the CDR3 is TGTGCCAGCAGTTCACCTGTCCAGGGGGCGATGGATGAAAAACTGTTTTTT.

This clone was recorded once. This chain connects TRBV28 to TRBJ2-7; tentatively, D is TRBD2 (7 bases). Trimming removed 8 bases from V and 7 bases from J, with 21 bases in between. This CDR3 comprises 14 residues. Germline V gives CDR1 MDHEN, CDR2 SYDVKM. The CDR3 here is CASGFRGGAGEQYF. CDR3 in DNA: TGTGCCAGCGGCTTTCGTGGGGGGGCGGGTGAGCAGTACTTC.

This rearrangement joins TRBV25-1 to TRBJ2-5, with TRBD2 matching 7 bases. This CDR3 is 14 amino acids long. The germline gives CDR1 MGHDK, CDR2 SYGVNS. V was pared by 4 bases and J by 4 bases, with 6 bases of the junction left unmatched. CDR3 amino acids: CASSGYTGGETQYF. In DNA, the CDR3 is TGTGCCAGCAGTGGATACACGGGGGGAGAGACCCAGTACTTC. Supplemented by reference TRBV25-1 and TRBJ2-5, the full variable domain reads EADIYQTPRYLVIGTGKKITLECSQTMGHDKMYWYQQDPGMELHLIHYSYGVNSTEKGDLSSESTVSRIRTEHFPLTLESARPSHTSQYLCASSGYTGGETQYFGPGTRLLVL.

In the case of this clone: Additional DNA sequences in this sample encode the identical CDR3. The chain employs TRBV27 and TRBJ2-7; D unresolved. The CDR3 spans 10 residues. Germline-derived CDR1 and CDR2 are MNHEY and SMNVEV (reference sequence). The V and J ends lost 8 bases and 3 bases respectively, with 5 bases between them. CDR3 DNA: TGTGCCAGCGGCGACTACGAGCAGTACTTC. It is translated as CASGDYEQYF.

The chain uses TRBV7-2 and TRBJ2-7, with 8 bases that match TRBD2. There are 15 residues in the CDR3. After removal of 6 bases from V and 3 bases from J, the junction contained 10 bases not matched to a gene. Germline CDR1 is SGHTA and CDR2 is FQGNSA. The CDR3 is CASSSRPSGYYEQYF. The CDR3 DNA reads as TGTGCCAGCAGTTCCCGGCCTAGCGGGTACTACGAGCAGTACTTC.

This clone was observed a handful of times. This chain connects TRBV7-9 to TRBJ1-1, with 12 nucleotides matching TRBD1. This CDR3 comprises 15 residues. Per germline, CDR1 SEHNR and CDR2 FQNEAQ (reference sequence). J lost 6 bases, V lost 5 bases, and 7 bases had no gene match. The CDR3 sequence: CASSPSGTGGAEAFF. In nucleotides, the CDR3 is TGTGCCAGCAGCCCTTCCGGGACAGGGGGCGCTGAAGCTTTCTTT.

The rearrangement uses TRBV30 and TRBJ2-1; TRBD1 matches 8 bases. Per the germline V gene, CDR1 is GTSNPN and CDR2 is SVGIG (reference sequence). With V trimmed by 4 bases and J by 9 bases, 26 bases remained unmatched. This CDR3 contains 19 residues. The CDR3 protein is CAWTSIGPIQGVYFSEQFF. In DNA form, the CDR3 reads TGTGCCTGGACCTCGATCGGGCCAATACAGGGGGTCTACTTTAGTGAGCAGTTCTTC.

The chain couples TRBV19 to TRBJ1-1; no clear D gene. This CDR3 is 11 amino acids long. Germline CDR1 and CDR2: LNHDA and SQIVND (reference sequence). V lost 5 bases, J lost 5 bases, and 6 bases lay in between. The chain's CDR3 is CASSLFTEAFF. CDR3 nucleotides: TGTGCCAGTAGTTTATTTACTGAAGCTTTCTTT.

The chain carries TRBV18 and TRBJ2-1; TRBD2 aligns across 10 bases. CDR1 KGHSH and CDR2 LQKENI come from the germline V gene. J was trimmed by 3 bases and V by 1 base; bases with no gene match: 6. The CDR3 sequence is 17 residues long. As DNA, the CDR3 is TGTGCCAGCTCACCACAGGGACTAGCGAATAACTACAATGAGCAGTTCTTC. Its protein is CASSPQGLANNYNEQFF.

J is TRBJ1-5 and V is TRBV18, with D perhaps TRBD1 (6 bases). Trimming left V 3 bases short and J 9 bases short, with 12 bases between. The CDR3 is 13 amino acids. Germline V gene data show CDR1 as KGHSH and CDR2 as LQKENI. This chain's CDR3 is CASSPGGAWPQHF. The CDR3 DNA follows: TGTGCCAGCTCACCTGGGGGGGCATGGCCCCAGCATTTT.

This clone has a single count. This rearrangement joins TRBV7-8 to TRBJ2-4; possibly TRBD1 or TRBD2 for D (5 bases each). The CDR3 runs 13 residues. The V end was cut by 3 bases, the J end by 6 bases, with 9 bases between. CDR1 is SGHVS and CDR2 is FQNEAQ in the germline V gene. This CDR3 reads CASSLGRTNIQYF. DNA of the CDR3: TGTGCCAGCAGCTTGGGACGGACAAACATTCAGTACTTC.

Comments on this clone: This sample includes further DNA sequences coding for the same CDR3. The chain carries TRBV4-1 and TRBJ2-7; 12 nucleotides line up with TRBD1. V was clipped by 0 bases and J by 4 bases; unmatched bases: 4. Germline lookup yields CDR1 MGHRA and CDR2 YSYEKL. The CDR3 is made up of 16 amino acids. The CDR3 protein is CASSQDPGQGAYEQYF. CDR3 bases: TGCGCCAGCAGCCAAGATCCGGGACAGGGGGCTTACGAGCAGTACTTC.

The rearrangement joins TRBV7-9 to TRBJ2-3; no clear D gene. The germline V gene has CDR1 SEHNR and CDR2 FQNEAQ (reference sequence). The CDR3 is 11 residues long. The CDR3 region has the DNA TGTGCTACCTTTCTATCCGATACGCAGTATTTT. Amino acids: CATFLSDTQYF. The entire variable domain, with the rest obtained from reference TRBV7-9 and TRBJ2-3, is as follows: DTGVSQNPRHKITKRGQNVTFRCDPISEHNRLYWYRQTLGQGPEFLTYFQNEAQLEKSRLLSDRFSAERPKGSFSTLEIQRTEQGDSAMYLCATFLSDTQYFGPGTRLTVL.

Notes on this clone: At the DNA level, this CDR3 is encoded by other sequences in the same sample as well. The V and J genes are TRBV28 and TRBJ2-7; 8 positions match TRBD1. The CDR3 has 14 residues. The V and J ends lost 4 bases and 2 bases, in that order; junction bases with no gene match: 4. Germline V gene lookup returns CDR1 MDHEN and CDR2 SYDVKM. CDR3 sequence: CASSSTGGTYEQYF. The CDR3 DNA reads TGTGCCAGCAGTTCTACAGGGGGTACCTACGAGCAGTACTTC.

V gene TRBV9 combines with J gene TRBJ1-4; no firm D call. CDR1 SGDLS and CDR2 YYNGEE come from the germline V gene. V lost 3 bases and J 0 bases, leaving 12 bases between the germline ends. The CDR3 is made up of 16 amino acids. The CDR3 loop is CASSAEPSATNEKLFF. The CDR3 bases are TGTGCCAGCAGCGCAGAGCCGAGTGCAACTAATGAAAAACTGTTTTTT. Looking up the rest from reference TRBV9 and TRBJ1-4 gives the full variable domain: DSGVTQTPKHLITATGQRVTLRCSPRSGDLSVYWYQQSLDQGLQFLIQYYNGEERAKGNILERFSAQQFPDLHSELNLSSLELGDSALYFCASSAEPSATNEKLFFGSGTQLSVL.

V usage is TRBV5-3 and J usage is TRBJ2-1; D gene ambiguous. TRBV5-3 is sorted into the ORF group, with uncertain function. The CDR3 runs 11 residues. V lost 9 bases and J 16 bases, leaving 20 bases between the germline ends. The CDR3 spells CAIDSPHLPFF. DNA for the CDR3: TGTGCCATTGATTCCCCCCATTTACCATTCTTC.

Details on this clone: The same CDR3 arises from other DNA sequences in this sample as well. The chain joins TRBV7-2 to TRBJ2-7, with 10 bases lining up with TRBD2. The CDR3 sequence is 15 residues long. Germline trimming cut 4 bases from V and 1 base from J; bases unmatched to any gene: 4. Germline CDR1 and CDR2: SGHTA and FQGNSA. In DNA, the CDR3 is TGTGCCAGCAGCTCCGGACTAGCGGTTTCCTACGAGCAGTACTTC. Translation gives CASSSGLAVSYEQYF. Filled out from reference TRBV7-2 and TRBJ2-7, the complete variable domain reads GAGVSQSPSNKVTEKGKDVELRCDPISGHTALYWYRQSLGQGLEFLIYFQGNSAPDKSGLPSDRFSAERTGGSVSTLTIQRTQQEDSAVYLCASSSGLAVSYEQYFGPGTRLTVT.

J is TRBJ2-7 and V is TRBV9, with TRBD1 matching over 10 bases. This CDR3 is built from 15 residues. CDR1 is SGDLS, CDR2 YYNGEE, per germline. V lost 1 base to trimming and J lost 6 bases; unmatched junction nucleotides: 7. The CDR3 DNA sequence: TGTGCCAGCAGCGTATTCGACAGGGGGCGCGTCGAGCAGTACTTC. This codes for CASSVFDRGRVEQYF.